This T cell receptor beta chain emerged from a study of control samples from healthy donors and cancer patients. This CDR3 comprises 13 residues. The germline CDR1 and CDR2 sequences are SQVTM and ANQGSEA. V lost 7 bases and J 6 bases, leaving 15 bases between the germline ends. Here immunoSEQ multiplex PCR was the method, and the copy in TCRdb shows in-frame clones only, minus some. The table includes 150,000 to 200,000 clones, 85% to 95% detected once. The rearrangement links TRBV29-1 to TRBJ2-2, with D tentatively TRBD1 (6 bases). The sequencing sample was made of blood. The clonotype originates from a man younger than 45 in good health. The CDR3 protein is CSASTGFPGELFF. In nucleotides, the CDR3 is TGCAGCGCCTCAACAGGGTTCCCCGGGGAGCTGTTTTTT.